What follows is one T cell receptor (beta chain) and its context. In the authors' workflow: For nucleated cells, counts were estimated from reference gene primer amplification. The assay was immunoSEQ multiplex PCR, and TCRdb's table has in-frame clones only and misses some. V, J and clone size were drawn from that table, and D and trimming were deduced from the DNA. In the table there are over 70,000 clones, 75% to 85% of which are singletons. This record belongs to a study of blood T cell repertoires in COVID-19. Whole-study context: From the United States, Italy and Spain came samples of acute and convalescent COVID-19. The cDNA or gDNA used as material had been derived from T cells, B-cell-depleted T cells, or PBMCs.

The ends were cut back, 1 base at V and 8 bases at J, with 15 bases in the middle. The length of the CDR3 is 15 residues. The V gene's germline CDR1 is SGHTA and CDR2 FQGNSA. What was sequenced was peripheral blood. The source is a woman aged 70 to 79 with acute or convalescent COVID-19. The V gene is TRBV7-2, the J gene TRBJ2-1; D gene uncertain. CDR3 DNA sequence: TGTGCCAGCAGCTTAGAGGCCAGGCCATGGGATGAGCAGTTCTTC. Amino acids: CASSLEARPWDEQFF.